The clone carrying this T cell receptor beta chain was observed a handful of times. Its matching antigen is unknown. The use of a sample-barcoded 5' primer and a J-beta primer mix characterized a second PCR of 7 to 11 cycles. TCRdb reanalysed the 5' RACE reads using MiXCR and keeps one entry per CDR3 protein. The sample carries 1.8 million or so distinct CDR3 sequences, about two fifths recorded once. The CDR3 has 14 residues. The V gene lost 3 bases and the J gene lost 7 bases, with 13 bases spanning the gap. The amount of total RNA extracted per sample was at least 5.5 micrograms. The entry originates in a study of blood T cells in healthy people across ages. Findings and limits, study-wide: Underestimates were what the diversity estimates from one million T cells were considered to be. A strong correlation was seen between TCR beta diversity and naive T cell percentage. Comparison with aged donors showed that long-lived donors had more naive CD4+ cells and higher diversity.

The TCR originated in a human donor in good health. The specimen sequenced was blood. This chain links TRBV12-3 or TRBV12-4 with TRBJ2-1, with D maybe TRBD2 (7 bases). CDR3 residues: CASSFGGHANEQFF. The CDR3 DNA follows: TGTGCCAGCAGTTTCGGGGGGCATGCGAATGAGCAGTTCTTC.